The 12 T cell receptor beta chains below all came from one sample that was sequenced in a study of blood T cell repertoires in COVID-19. The data were produced by immunoSEQ multiplex PCR, yet TCRdb's version contains in-frame clones alone and is incomplete. The sample holds 45,000 to 50,000 clones, approximately 88% seen once. The sequenced sample was peripheral blood. These receptors originate from a middle-aged man with acute or convalescent COVID-19.

This chain joins TRBV6-5 and TRBJ1-1; no clear D gene. Germline CDR1 reads MNHEY; CDR2 reads SVGAGI. Trimming removed 8 bases from V and 4 bases from J, with 8 bases in between. This CDR3 comprises 11 residues. CDR3 region: CASLGGTEAFF. The CDR3 nucleotides are TGTGCCAGCTTGGGAGGCACTGAAGCTTTCTTT.

This rearrangement joins TRBV29-1 to TRBJ1-5; D might be TRBD1 (6 bases). Trimming shortened V by 6 bases and J by 5 bases, and 17 bases separated the two germline ends. The CDR3 loop spans 14 amino acids. Germline V gene lookup returns CDR1 SQVTM and CDR2 ANQGSEA. The CDR3 DNA reads as TGCAGCGTCGCCGGGACACAAAAAGATCAGCCCCAGCATTTT. Its protein product is CSVAGTQKDQPQHF.

V and J are TRBV6-5 and TRBJ2-7; D is unclear. The CDR3 totals 14 residues. Germline CDR1 is MNHEY and CDR2 is SVGAGI. V was shortened by 5 bases and J by 2 bases, with 13 bases between the two germline ends. The CDR3 DNA sequence: TGTGCCAGCAGTCGGCAGGCCACGACCTACGAGCAGTACTTC. Amino acids: CASSRQATTYEQYF.

CDR3 nucleotide sequence: TGTGCCACCAGCAAGGTGGGGGGACTGAGTTGGGACACAGATACGCAGTATTTT. It translates to CATSKVGGLSWDTDTQYF. The chain recombines TRBV24-1 with TRBJ2-3; maybe TRBD2 (6 bases). With 7 bases removed from V and 2 bases from J, the gap between germline ends came to 24 bases. Germline loops: CDR1 KGHDR, CDR2 SFDVKD. CDR3 length: 18 residues.

The chain joins TRBV2 to TRBJ1-1, with D tentatively TRBD1 (6 bases). Trimming removed 8 bases at V and 0 bases at J, with 10 bases between. Germline V CDR1 and CDR2: SNHLY, FYNNEI. This CDR3 is 13 amino acids long. In nucleotides, the CDR3 is TGTGCCAGCGAGGGGGTCATGAACACTGAAGCTTTCTTT. Translating gives CASEGVMNTEAFF.

This chain links TRBV9 with TRBJ1-2, with 12 bases identical to TRBD1. The length of the CDR3 is 16 residues. Per germline, CDR1 SGDLS and CDR2 YYNGEE. Unmatched junction bases numbered 5, after V lost 0 bases and J lost 5 bases. The CDR3 DNA sequence: TGTGCCAGCAGCGTAGAGGGGACAGGGGGCTGGTATGGCTACACCTTC. Protein product: CASSVEGTGGWYGYTF.

The chain recombines TRBV7-9 with TRBJ2-7; D not resolved. Germline V gene data show CDR1 as SEHNR and CDR2 as FQNEAQ (reference sequence). The CDR3 runs to 14 residues. V was clipped by 8 bases and J by 0 bases, with 14 bases between them. As DNA, the CDR3 is TGTGCCAGCGGCATCACCGCAAGCTCCTACGAGCAGTACTTC. As protein: CASGITASSYEQYF.

The genes are TRBV18 and TRBJ2-2, with D uncertain. CDR1 is KGHSH, CDR2 LQKENI, per germline. Trimming shortened V by 1 base and J by 2 bases, and 8 bases separated the two germline ends. This CDR3 has 15 amino acids. CDR3 nucleotides: TGTGCCAGCTCACCACAAATCCGTAACACCGGGGAGCTGTTTTTT. This encodes CASSPQIRNTGELFF.

The chain is built from TRBV24-1 and TRBJ1-4; 9 bases align to TRBD1. V shed 4 bases, J shed 7 bases, and the junction held 6 bases outside the gene matches. CDR1 KGHDR and CDR2 SFDVKD come from the germline V gene. The CDR3 is 15 amino acids. This chain's CDR3 is CATSESQGAGEKLFF. DNA of the CDR3: TGTGCCACCAGTGAATCACAGGGGGCCGGTGAAAAACTGTTTTTT.

The chain is built from TRBV7-9 and TRBJ2-1, with 8 bases identical to TRBD1. There are 14 residues in the CDR3. Germline values: CDR1 SEHNR, CDR2 FQNEAQ (reference sequence). Trimming cost V 3 bases and J 6 bases; bases outside gene matches: 4. CDR3 region: CASSLGQASNEQFF. The DNA of the CDR3 is TGTGCCAGCAGCTTGGGACAGGCGAGCAATGAGCAGTTCTTC.

The rearrangement joins TRBV7-2 to TRBJ2-1; 8 bases align to TRBD1. Germline CDR1 SGHTA, CDR2 FQGNSA. The CDR3 has 16 amino acids. The J segment lost 4 bases and the V segment lost 5 bases, leaving 10 bases of the junction unmatched. The CDR3 coding sequence is TGTGCCAGCAGCCCCGGAGGGGACAGGAGATACAATGAGCAGTTCTTC. It translates to CASSPGGDRRYNEQFF. Combining the CDR3 with reference TRBV7-2 and TRBJ2-1 gives the whole variable domain GAGVSQSPSNKVTEKGKDVELRCDPISGHTALYWYRQSLGQGLEFLIYFQGNSAPDKSGLPSDRFSAERTGGSVSTLTIQRTQQEDSAVYLCASSPGGDRRYNEQFFGPGTRLTVL.

The chain joins TRBV11-1 to TRBJ2-2; 9 positions match TRBD1. V was clipped by 3 bases and J by 2 bases; unmatched bases: 4. Germline CDR1 SGHAT, CDR2 FQDESV (reference sequence). The CDR3 extends over 16 amino acids. The CDR3 spells CASSLDRGGNTGELFF. CDR3 bases: TGTGCCAGCAGCTTGGACAGGGGAGGAAACACCGGGGAGCTGTTTTTT.